What follows are 10 T cell receptor beta chains derived from one specimen sequenced in a study of T cell repertoires in cytomegalovirus infection (dated by TCRdb to the late 2010s). The intended sense of this specimen's treatment or condition label: in vitro stimulation with specific CMV peptide epitopes to enrich CMV-specific T cells. Their specific antigens are unknown. The data were produced on an Illumina HiSeq 1500. TCRdb passed the public sequencing reads through fastp at Q25 and MiXCR, retaining productive beta sequences. CDR3 protein sequences are deduplicated, and each keeps its most common genes and DNA. The sample contains a few hundred thousand distinct CDR3 sequences, 33% of them found a single time. The ten largest account for 15% to 20% of the sample. Sequencing used cultured PBMCs, obtained from culture after CMV antigen stimulation. Source of these receptors: a human donor in good health (CMV status not recorded). Some clones in this sample may be carry-over from other donors' samples.

The genes are TRBV20-1 and TRBJ2-3; TRBD2 agrees at 7 bases. The CDR3 is 13 amino acids. V gave up 6 bases and J gave up 5 bases; unmatched junction bases: 8. CDR1 is DFQATT, CDR2 SNEGSKA, per germline (reference sequence). The CDR3 sequence is CSASVIAGDTQYF. The CDR3 nucleotides are TGCAGTGCGTCGGTGATAGCGGGAGATACGCAGTATTTT.

Only a few counts were recorded for this clonotype. The chain recombines TRBV11-2 with TRBJ2-1; tentatively, D is TRBD2 (5 bases). With 2 bases removed from V and 5 bases from J, the gap between germline ends came to 16 bases. This CDR3 comprises 16 residues. CDR1 SGHAT and CDR2 FQNNGV come from the germline V gene. Here the CDR3 DNA reads TGTGCCAGCAGCTTACACCGGGATAAACTTAACAATGAGCAGTTCTTC. This encodes CASSLHRDKLNNEQFF.

Comment on this clonotype: It is likely a read error, because the conserved phenylalanine at the end of the CDR3 is missing. This chain connects TRBV19 to TRBJ2-6; D not resolved. Germline V gene sequence: CDR1 LNHDA, CDR2 SQIVND (reference sequence). With 5 bases removed from V and 0 bases from J, the gap between germline ends came to 8 bases. CDR3 size: 15 residues. This CDR3 is CASSARSSGANVLTL. The CDR3 DNA is TGTGCCAGTAGTGCTCGTTCCTCTGGGGCCAACGTCCTGACTTTA.

This clonotype turned up a few times. The chain carries TRBV11-2 and TRBJ2-3, with 10 bases lining up with TRBD2. With 6 bases clipped from V and 5 bases from J, the junction kept 8 bases outside the gene matches. Germline-derived CDR1 and CDR2 are SGHAT and FQNNGV. The CDR3 is 15 amino acids. The CDR3: CASSLGLAEIDTQYF. The CDR3 DNA sequence: TGTGCCAGCAGTCTCGGACTAGCGGAAATAGATACGCAGTATTTT.

This chain connects TRBV7-2 to TRBJ1-4; weak D call: TRBD1 (5 bases). With 5 bases removed from V and 0 bases from J, the gap between germline ends came to 10 bases. CDR1 is SGHTA and CDR2 is FQGNSA in the germline V gene. The CDR3 has 15 residues. This CDR3 reads CASSKGETTNEKLFF. The DNA for the CDR3 is TGTGCCAGCAGCAAAGGGGAGACAACTAATGAAAAACTGTTTTTT.

The J gene is TRBJ1-1, the V gene TRBV7-9; TRBD1 agrees at 10 bases. The J segment lost 3 bases and the V segment lost 4 bases, leaving 8 bases of the junction unmatched. The length of the CDR3 is 16 residues. Germline assignment: CDR1 SEHNR and CDR2 FQNEAQ (reference sequence). CDR3 sequence: CASSSTTGGADTEAFF. The CDR3 DNA is TGTGCCAGCAGCTCAACGACAGGGGGCGCGGACACTGAAGCTTTCTTT.

This clonotype was observed a few times. No conserved phenylalanine or tryptophan ends this CDR3, so it is likely a read error. It is unclear where the CDR3 begins or ends on the DNA, so no DNA is shown, and the CDR3 is as TCRdb lists it. J is TRBJ2-7 and V is TRBV11-2. Germline V lookup: CDR1 SGHAT, CDR2 FQNNGV. Counting both end residues, the CDR3 totals 9 amino acids. The CDR3: CASSVIRMA.

The table lists this clonotype with a count of one. The chain is built from TRBV6-6 and TRBJ2-7; D is uncertain. V dropped 6 bases and J dropped 6 bases, with 9 bases sitting between them. The CDR3 is made up of 11 amino acids. The germline gives CDR1 MNHNY, CDR2 SVGAGI (reference sequence). CDR3 DNA: TGTGCCAGCAGATCGACCCCCGAGCAGTACTTC. Protein product: CASRSTPEQYF.

The chain joins TRBV6-1 to TRBJ1-2; D is unresolved. Germline V gene data show CDR1 as MNHNS and CDR2 as SASEGT. Trimming left V 3 bases short and J 2 bases short, with 7 bases between. This CDR3 is 13 amino acids long. CDR3 nucleotide sequence: TGTGCCAGCAGTGAGCTAGGGAACTATGGCTACACCTTC. Translated, it gives CASSELGNYGYTF.

The rearrangement joins TRBV19 to TRBJ2-4; no definite D call. Germline CDR1 reads LNHDA; CDR2 reads SQIVND (reference sequence). V lost 5 bases and J lost 3, with 11 bases in between. The CDR3 contains 14 residues. The CDR3 region is CASSSVIGKNIQYF. The DNA of the CDR3 is TGTGCCAGTAGTTCCGTTATCGGCAAAAACATTCAGTACTTC.